The 24 T cell receptor beta chains below come from one sample, sequenced in a study of T cells in localized non-small cell lung cancer. Only in-frame clones appear in the TCRdb table, and some are missing; sequencing was by immunoSEQ multiplex PCR. This sample has 75,000 to 80,000 clones; approximately 80% occur once, and the top ten carry roughly 9%. The sample here was peripheral blood, taken before any cancer treatment. All receptors come from an older female donor with stage I lung adenocarcinoma.

This clone was observed at least ten times. The CDR3 is CASSSTETGGSGYTF. The DNA for the CDR3 is TGTGCCAGCAGTTCGACAGAGACAGGGGGCTCTGGCTACACCTTC. V usage is TRBV6-5 and J usage is TRBJ1-2; the match to TRBD1 covers 10 bases. The junction had 9 bases not matched to a gene; V was cut back by 4 bases and J by 7 bases. Germline loops: CDR1 MNHEY, CDR2 SVGAGI. The CDR3 has 15 amino acids.

This chain uses TRBV30 with TRBJ1-6; weak D call: TRBD1 (6 bases). CDR1 is GTSNPN and CDR2 is SVGIG in the germline V gene (reference sequence). Trimming shortened V by 4 bases and J by 4 bases, and 14 bases separated the two germline ends. CDR3 size: 15 residues. CDR3 nucleotide sequence: TGTGCCTGGACGGGGGGGGCGCGATATAATTCACCCCTCCACTTT. Translating gives CAWTGGARYNSPLHF.

V gene TRBV9 combines with J gene TRBJ1-4, with 9 nucleotides matching TRBD1. The CDR3 covers 14 residues. Per the germline V gene, CDR1 is SGDLS and CDR2 is YYNGEE. The V gene end was trimmed by 2 bases and the J gene end by 8 bases; junction bases not matched to a gene: 4. The CDR3 is CASSVLQGAEKLFF. DNA of the CDR3: TGTGCCAGCAGCGTCCTACAGGGGGCGGAAAAACTGTTTTTT.

This clone was seen a handful of times. This chain connects TRBV10-3 to TRBJ1-2, with 8 bases aligning to TRBD1. This CDR3 comprises 14 residues. Germline V gene sequence: CDR1 ENHRY, CDR2 SYGVKD. V lost 7 bases to trimming and J lost 4 bases; unmatched junction nucleotides: 8. CDR3 coding DNA: TGTGCCATCAAAGGGACAGGTCAGGCCTATGGCTACACCTTC. Protein product: CAIKGTGQAYGYTF.

This clone was found a few times. An end of the junction does not agree with germline; a read error may underlie this. This sequence joins TRBV7-7 and TRBJ2-7; D might be TRBD1 or TRBD2, each matching 5 bases. The length of the CDR3 is 14 residues. CDR1 and CDR2 (germline): SSHAT, FNYEAQ (reference sequence). CDR3 loop: CASSPGRGQGVLSF. The CDR3 nucleotides are TGTGCCAGCAGCCCTGGTCGCGGGCAGGGTGTACTGTCCTTC.

V usage is TRBV5-1 and J usage is TRBJ2-7, with D perhaps TRBD2 (5 bases). The germline CDR1 and CDR2 sequences are SGHRS and YFSETQ. This CDR3 is 12 amino acids long. The V gene lost 4 bases and the J gene lost 11 bases, with 16 bases spanning the gap. In DNA form, the CDR3 reads TGCGCCAGCAGCGACTCCGGGATACAGAAGTACTTC. Protein: CASSDSGIQKYF.

The V gene is TRBV2, the J gene TRBJ2-5; TRBD1 matches at 9 bases. Germline V CDR1 and CDR2: SNHLY, FYNNEI. Trimming removed 7 bases from V and 4 bases from J; junction bases left unmatched: 7. The CDR3 is made up of 14 amino acids. CDR3 residues: CASTGTGRRETQYF. CDR3 sequence (DNA): TGTGCCAGCACCGGGACAGGGAGAAGAGAGACCCAGTACTTC.

The V gene is TRBV6-5, the J gene TRBJ1-5; D remains unclear. V was clipped by 5 bases and J by 4 bases, with 9 bases between them. Germline V lookup: CDR1 MNHEY, CDR2 SVGAGI. The CDR3 length is 13 residues. This CDR3 is CASSEGINQPQHF. CDR3 nucleotide sequence: TGTGCCAGCAGTGAAGGGATAAATCAGCCCCAGCATTTT.

This CDR3 is CASSLAGQSLYEQYF. The CDR3 bases are TGCGCCAGCAGCTTGGCCGGGCAGAGTCTCTACGAGCAGTACTTC. The V gene is TRBV5-1, the J gene TRBJ2-7; D gene ambiguous. Between the trimmed V and J ends, which lost 0 bases and 3 bases, there was a span of 13 bases. The CDR3 sequence is 15 residues long. The germline V gene encodes CDR1 SGHRS and CDR2 YFSETQ.

The CDR3 DNA reads as TGTGCCAGCAGCTTGGCCGGACTGCAGACTTACGAGCAGTACTTC. As protein: CASSLAGLQTYEQYF. The rearrangement uses TRBV5-8 and TRBJ2-7, with D perhaps TRBD2 (5 bases). Germline lookup yields CDR1 SGHTS and CDR2 YDEGEE. The CDR3 is made up of 15 amino acids. Trimming left V 0 bases short and J 4 bases short, with 14 bases between.

The gene calls are TRBV23-1 and TRBJ1-4; 8 nucleotides match TRBD1. TRBV23-1 is marked as an open reading frame, function uncertain. This CDR3 is 16 amino acids long. Trimming removed 0 bases from V and 4 bases from J; junction bases left unmatched: 4. CDR3 DNA sequence: TGCGCCAGCAGTCAATCCCACGGACAGGGTAATGAAAAACTGTTTTTT. Encoded protein: CASSQSHGQGNEKLFF.

The rearrangement uses TRBV7-2 and TRBJ1-4; tentatively, D is TRBD1 (5 bases). The CDR3 is made up of 15 amino acids. Germline V CDR1 and CDR2: SGHTA, FQGNSA. Trimming removed 5 bases at V and 8 bases at J, with 18 bases between. The CDR3 here is CASSPGPRWWEKLFF. The DNA for the CDR3 is TGTGCCAGCAGCCCGGGACCGCGATGGTGGGAAAAACTGTTTTTT.

The CDR3 nucleotides read TGCGCCAGCAGCTCACCAGGGACAAGGAACACTGAAGCTTTCTTT. Its translation: CASSSPGTRNTEAFF. The chain joins TRBV5-1 to TRBJ1-1, with a possible D match to TRBD1 (6 bases). The CDR3 loop spans 15 amino acids. V was trimmed by 3 bases and J by 1 base, leaving 13 bases between them. Germline loops: CDR1 SGHRS, CDR2 YFSETQ. Complete variable domain (other parts from reference TRBV5-1 and TRBJ1-1): KAGVTQTPRYLIKTRGQQVTLSCSPISGHRSVSWYQQTPGQGLQFLFEYFSETQRNKGNFPGRFSGRQFSNSRSEMNVSTLELGDSALYLCASSSPGTRNTEAFFGQGTRLTVV.

The chain employs TRBV29-1 and TRBJ1-1; TRBD1 matches 7 bases. CDR1 and CDR2 from the germline V gene are SQVTM and ANQGSEA. The CDR3 totals 13 residues. V was pared by 7 bases and J by 3 bases, with 8 bases of the junction left unmatched. CDR3 nucleotide sequence: TGCAGCGCCCGACAGGGCGGGGACACTGAAGCTTTCTTT. Translated, it gives CSARQGGDTEAFF.

This clone is a singleton in its sample. This specimen includes other DNA sequences encoding the same CDR3. V is TRBV6-1 and J is TRBJ1-2; possibly TRBD1 for D (5 bases). This CDR3 region has 13 residues. The V end was cut by 0 bases, the J end by 7 bases, with 9 bases between. Germline V gene data show CDR1 as MNHNS and CDR2 as SASEGT. DNA for the CDR3: TGTGCCAGCAGTGAAGCACGGGGGGGTGGCTACACCTTC. Translated: CASSEARGGGYTF.

The V and J genes are TRBV29-1 and TRBJ2-7; D unclear. Germline V gene lookup returns CDR1 SQVTM and CDR2 ANQGSEA. V lost 5 bases and J 3 bases, leaving 8 bases between the germline ends. The CDR3 extends over 11 amino acids. CDR3 bases: TGCAGCGTTAAAGTTAACTACGAGCAGTACTTC. This gives the protein CSVKVNYEQYF.

The rearrangement joins TRBV7-6 to TRBJ1-2; D is uncertain. Trimming left V 3 bases short and J 0 bases short, with 5 bases between. Germline CDR1 SGHVS, CDR2 FNYEAQ. This CDR3 contains 13 residues. This CDR3 reads CASSFGANYGYTF. CDR3 bases: TGTGCCAGCAGCTTCGGAGCTAACTATGGCTACACCTTC.

The V and J genes are TRBV5-5 and TRBJ2-2; tentative D call: TRBD1 (6 bases). The CDR3 length is 17 residues. Germline V lookup: CDR1 SGHKS, CDR2 YYEKEE (reference sequence). The V gene lost 4 bases and the J gene lost 2 bases, with 18 bases spanning the gap. CDR3 protein: CASSPSVGHTNTGELFF. CDR3 DNA sequence: TGTGCCAGCAGCCCGTCGGTGGGACATACCAACACCGGGGAGCTGTTTTTT.

V gene TRBV7-9 combines with J gene TRBJ1-5; D is perhaps TRBD1 (5 bases). Trimming shortened V by 4 bases and J by 4 bases, and 8 bases separated the two germline ends. The CDR3 contains 13 residues. Germline lookup yields CDR1 SEHNR and CDR2 FQNEAQ (reference sequence). The CDR3 region is CASSSGANQPQHF. Written as DNA, the CDR3 is TGTGCCAGCAGCTCCGGGGCAAATCAGCCCCAGCATTTT.

J is TRBJ2-7 and V is TRBV5-4; 11 bases are a match to TRBD1. The V gene end was trimmed by 5 bases and the J gene end by 3 bases; junction bases not matched to a gene: 4. The germline gives CDR1 SGHNT, CDR2 YYREEE (reference sequence). This CDR3 has 14 amino acids. The DNA of the CDR3 is TGTGCCAGCAGTTCGGACAGGGGGCACTACGAGCAGTACTTC. It encodes CASSSDRGHYEQYF.

A single count supports this clone. This chain links TRBV18 with TRBJ1-2; tentative D call: TRBD1 (5 bases). There are 14 residues in the CDR3. V lost 6 bases and J lost 2, with 13 bases in between. The germline V gene has CDR1 KGHSH and CDR2 LQKENI. The CDR3 bases are TGTGCCAGCTCCGCCCAGGGAGGAAACTATGGCTACACCTTC. Protein: CASSAQGGNYGYTF.

The J gene is TRBJ1-2, the V gene TRBV7-9; D remains ambiguous. The CDR3 loop spans 15 amino acids. Trimming cost V 4 bases and J 0 bases, with 12 bases left between them. CDR1 is SEHNR and CDR2 is FQNEAQ in the germline V gene (reference sequence). The CDR3 spells CASSSLLMSNYGYTF. The CDR3 bases are TGTGCCAGCAGCTCACTGCTCATGTCTAACTATGGCTACACCTTC. Together with reference TRBV7-9 and TRBJ1-2, the CDR3 gives the full variable domain: DTGVSQNPRHKITKRGQNVTFRCDPISEHNRLYWYRQTLGQGPEFLTYFQNEAQLEKSRLLSDRFSAERPKGSFSTLEIQRTEQGDSAMYLCASSSLLMSNYGYTFGSGTRLTVV.

V usage is TRBV27 and J usage is TRBJ2-7; 8 bases are a match to TRBD1. CDR3 length equals 12 residues. V shed 3 bases, J shed 9 bases, and the junction held 4 bases outside the gene matches. CDR1 MNHEY and CDR2 SMNVEV come from the germline V gene (reference sequence). DNA of the CDR3: TGTGCCAGCAGTTTGACAGGGGTAGGGCAGTACTTC. Translated: CASSLTGVGQYF.

The chain couples TRBV2 to TRBJ1-4; D remains unclear. CDR3 size: 20 residues. V dropped 3 bases and J dropped 0 bases, with 23 bases sitting between them. Germline-derived CDR1 and CDR2 are SNHLY and FYNNEI. The CDR3 sequence: CASSDSFSGRFLATNEKLFF. CDR3 bases: TGTGCCAGCAGTGATAGTTTTTCGGGAAGATTCCTTGCAACTAATGAAAAACTGTTTTTT. Combining the CDR3 with reference TRBV2 and TRBJ1-4 gives the whole variable domain EPEVTQTPSHQVTQMGQEVILRCVPISNHLYFYWYRQILGQKVEFLVSFYNNEISEKSEIFDDQFSVERPDGSNFTLKIRSTKLEDSAMYFCASSDSFSGRFLATNEKLFFGSGTQLSVL.